This TCR beta chain was recorded in a study of OX40 agonist ivuxolimab in advanced cancers. Study summary: Those enrolled were 70% to 85% male, with a mean age of 60 years and ages from 23 to 79. Among those treated, three patients had partial responses, one with hepatocellular carcinoma and two with cutaneous melanoma.

In regard to this clone: The antigen remains undetermined.

The method was immunoSEQ multiplex PCR; TCRdb's version includes in-frame clones alone and lacks a portion of them. The sample shows about 25,000 clones, roughly 85% of them seen only once. The timepoints at which blood was sampled were baseline, cycle 4 day 1, and cycle 7 day 1. Regarding the study as a whole: At 0.1 to 3.0 mg/kg and by week 6, CD4+ and CD8+ T cells in the blood had expanded clonally.

The source material was CD4+ or CD8+ T cells sorted from blood, sampled in a trial of the OX40 agonist ivuxolimab. This receptor was identified in an adult with an advanced solid tumor such as melanoma, head and neck, liver or kidney cancer.

Here the CDR3 reads CASSLWQGAPYEQYF. CDR3 nucleotide sequence: TGTGCCAGCAGTTTGTGGCAGGGGGCCCCCTACGAGCAGTACTTC. J is TRBJ2-7 and V is TRBV27; 8 positions agree with TRBD1. From germline, CDR1 is MNHEY and CDR2 SMNVEV (reference sequence). The CDR3 consists of 15 residues. With V trimmed by 3 bases and J by 2 bases, 6 bases remained unmatched.